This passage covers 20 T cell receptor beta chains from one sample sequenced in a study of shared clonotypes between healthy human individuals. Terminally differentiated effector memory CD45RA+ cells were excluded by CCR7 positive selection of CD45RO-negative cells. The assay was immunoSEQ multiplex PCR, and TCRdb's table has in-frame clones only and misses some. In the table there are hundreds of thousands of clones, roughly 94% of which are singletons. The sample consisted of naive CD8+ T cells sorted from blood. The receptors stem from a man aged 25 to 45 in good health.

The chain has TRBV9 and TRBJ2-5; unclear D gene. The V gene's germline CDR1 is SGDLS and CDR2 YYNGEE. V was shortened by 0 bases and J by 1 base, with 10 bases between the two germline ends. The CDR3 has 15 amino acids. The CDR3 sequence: CASSVGVLTQETQYF. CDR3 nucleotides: TGTGCCAGCAGCGTAGGGGTACTAACCCAAGAGACCCAGTACTTC.

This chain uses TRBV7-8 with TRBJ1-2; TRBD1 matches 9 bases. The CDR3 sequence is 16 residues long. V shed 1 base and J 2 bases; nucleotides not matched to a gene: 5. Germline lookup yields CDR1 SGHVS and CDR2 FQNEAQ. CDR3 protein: CASSLGFGQGNYGYTF. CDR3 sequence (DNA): TGTGCCAGCAGCTTAGGGTTCGGACAGGGGAACTATGGCTACACCTTC.

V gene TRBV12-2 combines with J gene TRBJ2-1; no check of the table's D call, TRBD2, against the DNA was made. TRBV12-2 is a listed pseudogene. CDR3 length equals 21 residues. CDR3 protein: CASRLGLGLAGKKGYYNEQFF. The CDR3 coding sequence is TGTGCAAGTCGCTTAGGACTGGGGCTAGCGGGAAAGAAGGGTTACTACAATGAGCAGTTCTTC.

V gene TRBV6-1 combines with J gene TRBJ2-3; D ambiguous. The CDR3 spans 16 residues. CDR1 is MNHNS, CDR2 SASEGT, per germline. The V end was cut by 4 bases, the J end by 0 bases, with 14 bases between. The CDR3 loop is CASSVPLGASTDTQYF. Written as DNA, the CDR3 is TGTGCCAGCAGTGTCCCTCTCGGTGCTAGCACAGATACGCAGTATTTT.

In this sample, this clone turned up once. This CDR3 is CASSSDRDTDTQYF. The DNA for the CDR3 is TGTGCCAGCTCATCGGACAGGGACACAGATACGCAGTATTTT. The chain is built from TRBV18 and TRBJ2-3; 8 nucleotides align to TRBD1. The junction had 3 bases not matched to a gene; V was cut back by 5 bases and J by 2 bases. Germline-derived CDR1 and CDR2 are KGHSH and LQKENI. CDR3 size: 14 residues.

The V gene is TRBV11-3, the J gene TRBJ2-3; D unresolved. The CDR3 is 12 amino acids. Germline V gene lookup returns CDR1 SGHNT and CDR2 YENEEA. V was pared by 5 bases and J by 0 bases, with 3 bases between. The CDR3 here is CASSRSTDTQYF. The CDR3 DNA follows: TGTGCCAGCAGCCGGAGCACAGATACGCAGTATTTT.

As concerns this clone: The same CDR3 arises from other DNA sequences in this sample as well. Here the CDR3 DNA reads TGTGCCAGCAGTTTAGGACAGGGGGGGTACGAGCAGTACTTC. It encodes CASSLGQGGYEQYF. The chain uses TRBV27 and TRBJ2-7; TRBD1 aligns across 10 bases. V trimming: 2 bases; J trimming: 4 bases; junction bases outside the gene matches: 2. CDR1 MNHEY and CDR2 SMNVEV come from the germline V gene (reference sequence). The CDR3 has 14 residues.

The CDR3 DNA is TGTGCCAGCCCCGGGAGGACACTGGAGCAGTTCTTC. This encodes CASPGRTLEQFF. The chain couples TRBV2 to TRBJ2-1; 7 nucleotides line up with TRBD2. The ends lost 8 bases at V and 10 bases at J; junction bases unmatched: 8. Per the germline V gene, CDR1 is SNHLY and CDR2 is FYNNEI. The CDR3 is 12 residues long.

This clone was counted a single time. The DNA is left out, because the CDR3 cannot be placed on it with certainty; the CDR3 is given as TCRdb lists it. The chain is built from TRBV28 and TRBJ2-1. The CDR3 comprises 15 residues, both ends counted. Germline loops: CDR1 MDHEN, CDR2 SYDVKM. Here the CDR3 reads CASSLGTGHYNEQFF.

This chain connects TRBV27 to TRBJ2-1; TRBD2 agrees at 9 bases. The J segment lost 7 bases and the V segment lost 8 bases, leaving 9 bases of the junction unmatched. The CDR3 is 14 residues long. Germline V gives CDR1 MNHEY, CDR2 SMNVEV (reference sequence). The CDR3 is CASGRSGRRNEQFF. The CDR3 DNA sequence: TGTGCCAGCGGCCGTAGCGGGAGAAGGAATGAGCAGTTCTTC.

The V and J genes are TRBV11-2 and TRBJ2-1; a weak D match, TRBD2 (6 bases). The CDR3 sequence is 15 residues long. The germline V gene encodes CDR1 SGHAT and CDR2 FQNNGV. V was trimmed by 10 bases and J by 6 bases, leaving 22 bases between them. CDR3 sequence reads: CATSRDWGGINEQFF. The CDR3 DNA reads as TGTGCCACTTCGCGGGATTGGGGAGGTATCAATGAGCAGTTCTTC.

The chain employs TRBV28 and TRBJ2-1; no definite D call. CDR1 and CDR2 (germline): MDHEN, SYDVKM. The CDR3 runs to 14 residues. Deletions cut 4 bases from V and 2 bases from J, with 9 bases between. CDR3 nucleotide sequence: TGTGCCAGCAGTTCCCGTCTGGCCTACAATGAGCAGTTCTTC. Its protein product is CASSSRLAYNEQFF.

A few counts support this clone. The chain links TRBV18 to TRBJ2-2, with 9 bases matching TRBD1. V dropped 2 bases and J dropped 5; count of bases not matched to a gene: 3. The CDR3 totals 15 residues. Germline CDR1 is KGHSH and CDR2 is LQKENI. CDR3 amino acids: CASSPGTGSTGELFF. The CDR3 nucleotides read TGTGCCAGCTCACCAGGGACAGGGTCGACCGGGGAGCTGTTTTTT.

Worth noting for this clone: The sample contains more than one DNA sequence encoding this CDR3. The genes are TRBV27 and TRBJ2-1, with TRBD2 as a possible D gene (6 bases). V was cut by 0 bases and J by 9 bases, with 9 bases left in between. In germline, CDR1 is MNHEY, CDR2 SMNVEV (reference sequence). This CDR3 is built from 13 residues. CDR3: CASSLSRGGEQFF. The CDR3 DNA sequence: TGTGCCAGCAGTTTATCTAGGGGAGGTGAGCAGTTCTTC.

The CDR3, as DNA: TGCGCCAGCACCGGGACTCACGGGGACGAGCAGTACTTC. Residues: CASTGTHGDEQYF. The chain joins TRBV10-2 to TRBJ2-7; D may be TRBD2 (6 bases). Germline values: CDR1 WSHSY, CDR2 SAAADI. The CDR3 runs 13 residues. Trimming cost V 7 bases and J 5 bases, with 15 bases left between them.

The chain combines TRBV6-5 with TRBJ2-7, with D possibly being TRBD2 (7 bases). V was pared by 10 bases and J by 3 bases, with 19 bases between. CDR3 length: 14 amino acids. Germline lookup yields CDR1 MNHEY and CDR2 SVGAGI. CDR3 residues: CATTVGGAIYEQYF. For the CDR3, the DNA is TGTGCCACCACGGTTGGGGGGGCCATCTACGAGCAGTACTTC.

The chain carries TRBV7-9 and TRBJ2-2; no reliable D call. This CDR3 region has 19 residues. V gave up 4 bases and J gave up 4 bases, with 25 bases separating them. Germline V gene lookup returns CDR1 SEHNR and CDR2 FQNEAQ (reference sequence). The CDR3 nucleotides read TGTGCCAGCAGCTCCCCCGACCTAAATCTCGCCTCGCCCACCGGGGAGCTGTTTTTT. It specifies CASSSPDLNLASPTGELFF.

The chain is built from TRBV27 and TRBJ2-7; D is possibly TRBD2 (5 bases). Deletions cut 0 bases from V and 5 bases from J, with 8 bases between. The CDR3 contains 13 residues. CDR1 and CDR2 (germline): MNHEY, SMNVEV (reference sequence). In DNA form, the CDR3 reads TGTGCCAGCAGTTTATCCCCGCGGGACGAGCAGTACTTC. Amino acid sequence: CASSLSPRDEQYF.

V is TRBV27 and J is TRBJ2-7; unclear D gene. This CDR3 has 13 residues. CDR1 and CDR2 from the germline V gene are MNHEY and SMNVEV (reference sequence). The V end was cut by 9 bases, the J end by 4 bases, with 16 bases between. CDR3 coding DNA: TGTGCCAGGATGATGGAGTTTGGGTACGAGCAGTACTTC. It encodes CARMMEFGYEQYF.

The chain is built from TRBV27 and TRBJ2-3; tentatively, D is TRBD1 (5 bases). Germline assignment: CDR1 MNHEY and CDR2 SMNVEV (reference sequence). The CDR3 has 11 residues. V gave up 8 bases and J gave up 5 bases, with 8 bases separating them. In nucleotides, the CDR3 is TGTGCCAGCTTAGGGGTAGATACGCAGTATTTT. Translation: CASLGVDTQYF.